Sequencing of this T cell receptor (beta chain) was carried out in a study of blood T cell repertoires in COVID-19. Study-level background: Researchers got acute and convalescent COVID-19 samples from the United States, Italy and Spain. PBMCs, B-cell-depleted T cells, or T cells provided the cDNA or gDNA that made up the material.

Trimming removed 4 bases from V and 10 bases from J; junction bases left unmatched: 9. The CDR3 has 16 amino acids. The germline CDR1 and CDR2 sequences are SGHVS and FNYEAQ. As originally analysed: Amplification of reference gene primers was used by the study to estimate nucleated cell counts. The protocol was immunoSEQ multiplex PCR, while the TCRdb copy is restricted to in-frame clones and leaves out a portion. The V and J calls and clone size were taken over from that table, and D and trimming were inferred from the DNA. This sample has about 220,000 clones, with roughly 88% found just once. The TCR originated in a man in his forties or fifties with active or convalescent COVID-19. The chain employs TRBV7-6 and TRBJ1-6; the match to TRBD1 covers 11 bases. The specimen sequenced was peripheral blood. CDR3 nucleotide sequence: TGTGCCAGCAGCTCCGGGACAGGGGGTTCGCGGTCACCCCTCCACTTT. As protein: CASSSGTGGSRSPLHF.